What follows is one TCR beta chain and its context. It was during active infection that Seattle patients were enrolled and then longitudinally followed. Original analysis: Amplification with reference gene primers provided the estimates of nucleated cell counts. Clones were sequenced by immunoSEQ multiplex PCR, and TCRdb holds only the in-frame ones, with some missing. Clonal size and the V and J genes are those of that table, whereas D and trimming came from the DNA. The sample shows 65,000 to 70,000 clones, approximately 86% of them seen only once. Deletions cut 4 bases from V and 2 bases from J, with 10 bases between. The CDR3 spans 13 residues. Germline V lookup: CDR1 SGHRS, CDR2 YFSETQ. This entry comes from a study of blood T cell repertoires in COVID-19. Looking at the study overall: Acute and convalescent COVID-19 samples came from the United States, Italy and Spain.

V and J are TRBV5-1 and TRBJ2-7; the D gene is possibly TRBD1 (7 bases). The source is a man in his forties or fifties with COVID-19, enrolled during active disease. Source material: peripheral blood. The DNA for the CDR3 is TGCGCCAGCAGCGGAGGGACAGCCTACGAGCAGTACTTC. It specifies CASSGGTAYEQYF.